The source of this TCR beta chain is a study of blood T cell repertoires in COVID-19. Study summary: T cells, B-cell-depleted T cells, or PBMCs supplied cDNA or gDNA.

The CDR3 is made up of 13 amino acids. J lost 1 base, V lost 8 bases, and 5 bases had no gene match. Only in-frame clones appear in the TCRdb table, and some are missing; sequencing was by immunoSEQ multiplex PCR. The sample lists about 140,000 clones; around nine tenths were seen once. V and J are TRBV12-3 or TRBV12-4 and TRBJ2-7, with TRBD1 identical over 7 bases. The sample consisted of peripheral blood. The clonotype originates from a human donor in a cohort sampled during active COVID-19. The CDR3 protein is CASGGQASYEQYF. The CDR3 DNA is TGTGCCAGCGGAGGACAGGCGTCCTACGAGCAGTACTTC.